This is a list of T cell receptor beta chains from one sample in a study of cytomegalovirus exposure and HLA in healthy donors. The method was immunoSEQ multiplex PCR; TCRdb's version includes in-frame clones alone and lacks a portion of them. Of 180,000 or so clones listed, 60% to 80% are singletons. Specimen: PBMCs. All receptors derive from a woman aged 40 to 50 in good health and CMV-seropositive. Each CDR3 is given without its conserved first and last residue.

V gene	J gene	CDR3 protein
TRBV27	TRBJ1-3	ASSSTTLPRGSGNTIY
TRBV4-2	TRBJ2-1	ASSLTGGWDNEQF
TRBV6-5	TRBJ2-6	ASRLSGANVLT
TRBV5-1	TRBJ1-4	ASSLRQGGEKLF
TRBV11-2	TRBJ2-4	ASSFAGPLAKNIQY
TRBV19	TRBJ2-3	ASSKGAVTDTQY
TRBV4-3	TRBJ2-1	ASSLAGVGYNEQF
TRBV5-1	TRBJ2-1	ASRGVGAGVFDEQF
TRBV6-1	TRBJ1-1	ASSEVRGSEAF
TRBV10-3	TRBJ1-1	AIRERQGDTEAF
TRBV5-1	TRBJ1-1	ASSPTTGAGTEAF
TRBV2	TRBJ2-7	ASSNPLVTDGKTYEQY
TRBV11-3	TRBJ1-1	ASSLKGSEAF
TRBV30	TRBJ1-1	AWSVGGRGTEAF
TRBV5-4	TRBJ2-3	ASSPWTSGTDTQY
TRBV28	TRBJ1-1	ASRADRVEAF
TRBV7-3	TRBJ1-1	ASSSRPGQMNTEAF
TRBV19	TRBJ1-3	ASSKGAGPGNTIY
TRBV5-4	TRBJ2-3	ASSLREGTDTQY
TRBV7-2	TRBJ1-2	ASRQGGNYGYT
TRBV28	NA	ASSLDINEQY
TRBV7-9	TRBJ1-1	ASSLAFVVTGRGCEAF
TRBV19	TRBJ1-4	ASTPRPGGEEKLF
TRBV5-4	TRBJ1-1	ARSFTGTGATEAF
TRBV7-9	TRBJ1-1	ASSLNSNTEAF
TRBV29-1	TRBJ2-7	SVVPGSYEQY
TRBV7-9	TRBJ1-3	ASSFGLDTIY
TRBV4-3	TRBJ2-2	ASSQEGPGLGAGELF
TRBV27	TRBJ2-3	ATGLAGHPDTQY
TRBV29-1	TRBJ1-1	VTRDRGGGTEAF
TRBV4-2	TRBJ1-4	ASSQDWRGPNEKLF
TRBV7-2	TRBJ2-3	ASSLYGGHSTDTQY
TRBV19	TRBJ2-1	ASSIRWTSGSSYNEQF
TRBV19	TRBJ2-6	ASISGRALGANVLT
TRBV7-2	TRBJ2-7	ASSLVAGGSYEQY
TRBV19	TRBJ1-1	ASNGQGNTEAF
TRBV7-2	TRBJ2-6	ASSLAFSRGYSGANVLT
TRBV27	TRBJ1-2	ASRPHALLDGYT
TRBV19	TRBJ1-2	ASSIGSSLYGYT
TRBV28	TRBJ1-3	ASSSSLGVAGNTIY
TRBV6-5	TRBJ1-1	ASSYYGLTNTEAF
TRBV28	TRBJ2-7	ASVGGSYEQY
TRBV1	TRBJ2-5	TSGDSPDRETQY
TRBV5-6	TRBJ1-2	ASSLVQGGYGYT
TRBV27	TRBJ2-7	ASSPSGQYFEQY
TRBV5-1	TRBJ2-7	ASSSTPGTGGHEQY
TRBV30	TRBJ2-7	AWSPPTSGSYEQY
TRBV18	TRBJ2-1	ASSPQGHSGEQF
TRBV4-3	TRBJ2-1	ASSQELTNEQF